The TCR beta chain described here comes from a study of T cells after yellow fever vaccination. Study-level findings and limits: Post-booster repertoires contained most primary-vaccination clones again (approximately 97% CD4, about 90% CD8).

TCRdb re-called the 5' RACE reads through MiXCR, storing one row per CDR3 protein. The table shows around 310,000 distinct CDR3 sequences, with around 3.6% occurring only once. Of note for this clonotype: What it binds is unknown.

This CDR3 has 16 amino acids. The V segment lost 0 bases and the J segment 4 bases; nucleotides outside the gene matches: 5. The germline CDR1 and CDR2 sequences are LGHNA and YSLEER. Sequenced material: PBMCs, taken on the day of the yellow fever booster vaccination. The rearrangement links TRBV4-3 to TRBJ2-3; 9 bases fit TRBD1. The sequence came from a man between 18 and 29 years old who received the YFV17D yellow fever vaccine. In DNA form, the CDR3 reads TGCGCCAGCAGCCAAGATTACAGGGGGCCCCCAGATACGCAGTATTTT. Translation: CASSQDYRGPPDTQYF.